A selection of T cell receptor beta chains follows, all from one sample in a study of T cell repertoires in cytomegalovirus infection. TCRdb called the reads again in MiXCR, with one record for every CDR3 protein. This table has 200,000 to 300,000 distinct CDR3 sequences, 12% to 15% appearing once. The sequenced material came from PBMCs. Every receptor here comes from a human donor in good health (CMV status not recorded). Some clones in this sample may be carry-over from other donors' samples. CDR3s include the opening cysteine and the closing phenylalanine or tryptophan. D genes are given only for firm matches. Some rows mark clone size as missing; the rest say once, few, many or name a class of expanded clone.

d_call clone_size j_call v_call cdr3_nt cdr3_aa
TRBD1 many TRBJ1-1 TRBV12-5 TGTGCTAGTGGTCTGGCATGGACAGGGAACACTGAAGCTTTCTTT CASGLAWTGNTEAFF
TRBD1 many TRBJ2-7 TRBV11-2 TGTGCCAGCAGCGTCGGACAGGGGTTGTACTTC CASSVGQGLYF
TRBD2 NA TRBJ2-2 TRBV29-1 TGCAGCGTTGAACTAGCGGAGTCGGTCACCGGGGAGCTGTTTTTT CSVELAESVTGELFF
NA few TRBJ1-2 TRBV28 TGTGCCAGCAGTTCTATTCGCGGCTACACCTTC CASSSIRGYTF
NA few TRBJ2-3 TRBV6-1 TGTGCCAGCAGTGAAGCGCTTCGTAGTACGCAGTATTTT CASSEALRSTQYF
TRBD2 NA TRBJ2-7 TRBV5-6 TGTGCCAGCAGCTTCGGGACTAGCGGGGCTTACGAGCAGTACTTC CASSFGTSGAYEQYF
NA many TRBJ2-3 TRBV6-1 TGTGCCAGCGCCAAAGGGGGGCCTACAGATACGCAGTATTTT CASAKGGPTDTQYF
TRBD1 many TRBJ2-5 TRBV7-9 TGTGCCAGCAGCTCCGGGACAGTCCAAGAGACCCAGTACTTC CASSSGTVQETQYF
NA NA TRBJ1-4 TRBV3-1 TGTGCCAGCAGCCCTCGGCAGGGAGGGGAAAAACTGTTTTTT CASSPRQGGEKLFF
NA once TRBJ2-7 TRBV18 TGTGCCAGCTCCCCAGGGACTGCTGGTGTCTACGAGCAGTACTTC CASSPGTAGVYEQYF
NA NA TRBJ2-6 TRBV2 TGTGCCAGCAGTGAAATCCACTCTGGGGCCAACGTCCTGACTTTC CASSEIHSGANVLTF
NA few TRBJ2-1 TRBV5-1 TGCGCCAGCAGCTTGGCCGGGGACACCGGAGGGGGCTCCTACAATGAGCAGTTCTTC CASSLAGDTGGGSYNEQFF
NA many TRBJ2-7 TRBV7-2 TGTGCCAGCAGCTTAAGGGCGGAAAAGGCCTACGAGCAGTACTTC CASSLRAEKAYEQYF
TRBD2 NA TRBJ2-7 TRBV28 TGTGCCAGCAAACCCTCCGGGACTAGCGGGAGGGCCTCCTACGAGCAGTACTTC CASKPSGTSGRASYEQYF
NA many TRBJ2-3 TRBV7-9 TGTGCCAGCAGCTTAGCGGAGGGGCCAGAAGATACGCAGTATTTT CASSLAEGPEDTQYF
TRBD2 NA TRBJ2-5 TRBV2 TGTGCCAGCAGTGGGAGCGGGGGGGCAAAAGAGACCCAGGACTTC CASSGSGGAKETQDF
TRBD2 NA TRBJ2-5 TRBV7-3 TGTGCCAGCAGCTTGGCGGGAGGAAAGACCCAGTACTTC CASSLAGGKTQYF
TRBD2 many TRBJ2-1 TRBV11-1 TGTGCCAGCACATCGCGGGGGAGCAATGAGCAGTTCTTC CASTSRGSNEQFF
TRBD1 many TRBJ1-5 TRBV12-3/TRBV12-4 TGTGCCAGCAGCTTAAACCTCCGGGACAGGGGGTCTCCCTATAGCAATCAGCCCCAGCATTTT CASSLNLRDRGSPYSNQPQHF
TRBD1 NA TRBJ1-1 TRBV19 TGTGCCTCAAGGGGCTCAGGGGGCTACACTGAAGCTTTCTTT CASRGSGGYTEAFF
NA many TRBJ2-1 TRBV7-2 TGTGCCAGCAGCATTAGTGGCTGGGCCCGGGGGAATGAGCAGTTCTTC CASSISGWARGNEQFF
NA many TRBJ1-1 TRBV6-2/TRBV6-3 TGTGCCAGCAGCTCCAGGGCGAACACTGAAGCTTTCTTT CASSSRANTEAFF
TRBD2 many TRBJ2-3 TRBV18 TGTGCCAGCTCACCAATCGGAGCGGGGAGCACAGATACGCAGTATTTT CASSPIGAGSTDTQYF
NA many TRBJ2-1 TRBV7-2 TGTGCCAGCAGCCCGGGACTGGGCGCGGCCAATGAGCAGTTCTTC CASSPGLGAANEQFF
NA NA TRBJ2-7 TRBV3-1 TGTGCCAGCAGCCTTGGGCAGGGTCCTTCCTACGAGCAGTACTTC CASSLGQGPSYEQYF
TRBD2 many TRBJ2-7 TRBV7-2 TGTGCCAGCAGCTTAGTAGGCGGGAGCTCCTACGAGCAGTACTTC CASSLVGGSSYEQYF
NA many TRBJ2-5 TRBV12-3/TRBV12-4 TGTGCCAGCAGCCTGGAGGCAGGTGGGGTGACCCAGTACTTC CASSLEAGGVTQYF
NA NA TRBJ2-3 TRBV9 TGTGCCAGCAGCGTAGCCCTAATGCTTGGTACGCAGTATTTT CASSVALMLGTQYF
NA NA TRBJ2-6 TRBV12-3/TRBV12-4 TGTGCCAGCAGTCCCTGGACTTATGGGGCCAACGTCCTGACTTTC CASSPWTYGANVLTF
NA NA TRBJ2-1 TRBV7-3 TGTGCCAGCAGGTACCTCCGGGACGGTGAGCGGTTCTTC CASRYLRDGERFF
NA few TRBJ1-3 TRBV4-1 TGCGCCAGCAGCCAAGACAAGGGTTCTGGAAACACCATATATTTT CASSQDKGSGNTIYF
NA few TRBJ2-1 TRBV14 TGTGCCAGCAGCCAAGGGGCAGGGAGGAACAATGAGCAGTTCTTC CASSQGAGRNNEQFF
NA NA TRBJ2-1 TRBV9 TGTGCCAGCAGCTACTTGGGGAATGAGCAGTTCTTC CASSYLGNEQFF
NA many TRBJ1-1 TRBV6-6 TGTGCCAGCAGTCTACCGGGACAAAACACTGAAGCTTTCTTT CASSLPGQNTEAFF
NA many TRBJ2-5 TRBV7-2 TGTGCCAGCAGCTTAATGTTGCGGGAGACCCAGTACTTC CASSLMLRETQYF
NA NA TRBJ2-6 TRBV7-9 TGTGCCAGCAGCCCACCAGTCTCTGGGGCCAACGTCCTGACTTTC CASSPPVSGANVLTF
NA few TRBJ2-2 TRBV20-1 TGCAGTGCTAGACCACAGGGACCCGGGGAGCTGTTTTTT CSARPQGPGELFF
TRBD1 NA TRBJ1-1 TRBV14 TGTGCCAGCAGCCAGATATGGACAGGGAATAAGAACACTGAAGCTTTCTTT CASSQIWTGNKNTEAFF
NA NA TRBJ1-2 TRBV20-1 TGCAGTGCTCTCCGTATCAACTATGGCTACACCTTC CSALRINYGYTF
NA NA TRBJ2-7 TRBV20-1 TGCAGTGCTAACGGAGCAGGCAGCTCCTACGAGCAGTACTTC CSANGAGSSYEQYF
NA NA TRBJ2-7 TRBV6-6 TGTGCCAGCAGTTACTTATTCCCCGGCGGCCAGGGGCCCATGGTGTACGAGCAGTACTTC CASSYLFPGGQGPMVYEQYF
NA many TRBJ1-1 TRBV20-1 TGCAGTGCTAGAGTAGGGCAGGGTCCAACTTTCTTT CSARVGQGPTFF
NA many TRBJ2-3 TRBV28 TGTGCCAGCAGTTTACAGCCTTTGGGGACAGATACGCAGTATTTT CASSLQPLGTDTQYF
NA NA TRBJ2-1 TRBV6-1 TGTGCCAGCAGTTCAAGGTTACAGATGGGACGCCCCCTAAATGAGCAGTTCTTC CASSSRLQMGRPLNEQFF
NA NA TRBJ1-1 TRBV6-1 TGTGCCAGCAGTCCGCTCCGAGGGACCGGGAATGAAGCTTTCTTT CASSPLRGTGNEAFF
NA few TRBJ2-3 TRBV12-3/TRBV12-4 TGTGCCAGCAGTTATCCCGCGGGGCCTAGCACAGATACGCAGTATTTT CASSYPAGPSTDTQYF
TRBD1 few TRBJ2-1 TRBV20-1 TGCAGTGCTTGGACAGGGGGACCAAATGAGCAGTTCTTC CSAWTGGPNEQFF